This entry lists 29 T cell receptor beta chains sequenced from one sample in a study of the immune and genomic landscape of osteosarcoma. The table came from immunoSEQ multiplex PCR; TCRdb's copy has only in-frame clones and leaves some out. The sample shows approximately 2,300 clones, about 65% of them seen only once. The post-treatment osteosarcoma tumors were primary, local recurrence or metastasis specimens from poor-prognosis patients. Sequenced sample: osteosarcoma tumor tissue from the lung. Receptors were obtained from a human donor with osteosarcoma.

This clone is judged large. This CDR3 reads CLGAGDNEQFF. Here the CDR3 DNA reads TGCCTGGGAGCGGGGGACAATGAGCAGTTCTTC. The genes are TRBV20-1 and TRBJ2-1, with TRBD2 matching over 8 bases. Germline CDR1 reads DFQATT; CDR2 reads SNEGSKA (reference sequence). The CDR3 contains 11 residues.

This chain links TRBV4-2 with TRBJ2-7; TRBD2 matches 8 bases. The CDR3 is made up of 14 amino acids. CDR1 and CDR2 from the germline V gene are LGHNA and YNFKEQ. The V gene end was trimmed by 4 bases and the J gene end by 2 bases; junction bases not matched to a gene: 4. Here the CDR3 DNA reads TGTGCCAGCAGCCCTGCGGGGGGAGCCTACGAGCAGTACTTC. Translated: CASSPAGGAYEQYF.

This clone appeared a single time. The chain recombines TRBV2 with TRBJ2-4; 8 bases fit TRBD1. Germline CDR1 is SNHLY and CDR2 is FYNNEI. This CDR3 region has 11 residues. V shed 5 bases, J shed 11 bases, and the junction held 2 bases outside the gene matches. For the CDR3, the DNA is TGTGCCAGCAGTACGGACAGGGTTCAGTACTTC. Translating it yields CASSTDRVQYF. The full variable domain, with the rest looked up from reference TRBV2 and TRBJ2-4, is EPEVTQTPSHQVTQMGQEVILRCVPISNHLYFYWYRQILGQKVEFLVSFYNNEISEKSEIFDDQFSVERPDGSNFTLKIRSTKLEDSAMYFCASSTDRVQYFGAGTRLSVL.

This chain connects TRBV6-1 to TRBJ2-7; 8 nucleotides agree with TRBD1. CDR1 is MNHNS, CDR2 SASEGT, per germline. CDR3 length equals 14 residues. With 6 bases clipped from V and 1 base from J, the junction kept 5 bases outside the gene matches. The CDR3 DNA reads as TGTGCCAGCAGACCACAGGGGGATTCCTACGAGCAGTACTTC. This encodes CASRPQGDSYEQYF.

This clone has a handful of counts. V gene TRBV5-1 combines with J gene TRBJ1-2; the match to TRBD1 covers 8 bases. The trim removed 4 bases at V and 8 bases at J, leaving 4 bases unmatched. The CDR3 covers 12 residues. The V gene's germline CDR1 is SGHRS and CDR2 YFSETQ. In DNA form, the CDR3 reads TGCGCCAGCAGCAATCGGACAGGGGGCTACACCTTC. This encodes CASSNRTGGYTF.

The table lists this clone with a few counts. This sequence joins TRBV19 and TRBJ1-1; no clear D gene. V was shortened by 8 bases and J by 1 base, with 14 bases between the two germline ends. The CDR3 sequence is 14 residues long. Germline V CDR1 and CDR2: LNHDA, SQIVND (reference sequence). CDR3 protein: CASAAERSNTEAFF. As DNA, the CDR3 is TGTGCCAGTGCGGCGGAGCGATCGAACACTGAAGCTTTCTTT. The full variable domain, completed using reference TRBV19 and TRBJ1-1, is DGGITQSPKYLFRKEGQNVTLSCEQNLNHDAMYWYRQDPGQGLRLIYYSQIVNDFQKGDIAEGYSVSREKKESFPLTVTSAQKNPTAFYLCASAAERSNTEAFFGQGTRLTVV.

This clone is large in the sample. V gene TRBV6-1 combines with J gene TRBJ1-5; possible D gene TRBD1, 6 bases. The CDR3 runs 15 residues. In germline, CDR1 is MNHNS, CDR2 SASEGT. The V end lost 1 base, the J end lost 2 bases, and 9 bases lay between the germline ends. The CDR3 DNA is TGTGCCAGCAGTGAAGAGGAGGGGGGCAATCAGCCCCAGCATTTT. Protein product: CASSEEEGGNQPQHF.

The chain is built from TRBV15 and TRBJ1-5, with 8 positions matching TRBD1. V dropped 4 bases and J dropped 2; count of bases not matched to a gene: 13. The CDR3 contains 18 residues. The germline V gene has CDR1 LNHNV and CDR2 YYDKDF (reference sequence). The chain's CDR3 is CATSTSNPTGVGNQPQHF. For the CDR3, the DNA is TGTGCCACCAGCACCTCCAACCCGACAGGGGTGGGCAATCAGCCCCAGCATTTT.

This clone was counted a few times. The chain recombines TRBV6-8 with TRBJ2-7, with D unresolved. Trimming stripped 8 bases from V and 3 bases from J, with 8 bases between. The germline V gene has CDR1 MNHGY and CDR2 SAAAGT. The CDR3 has 11 residues. The CDR3 DNA sequence: TGTGCCAGCCGACACAGCTACGAGCAGTACTTC. Translation: CASRHSYEQYF.

This sequence joins TRBV6-5 and TRBJ1-2; D gene uncertain. The CDR3 runs 13 residues. From germline, CDR1 is MNHEY and CDR2 SVGAGI. V lost 3 bases to trimming and J lost 8 bases, with 13 bases between them. The CDR3 sequence is CASSYYKGRGYTF. As DNA, the CDR3 is TGTGCCAGCAGTTATTACAAAGGGAGGGGCTACACCTTC.

Worth noting for this clone: One end of the junction fails to match germline, which may point to a read error. The rearrangement joins TRBV5-1 to TRBJ1-1; TRBD1 matches at 9 bases. CDR1 is SGHRS, CDR2 YFSETQ, per germline. The CDR3 sequence is 14 residues long. The CDR3 sequence is CASSSGTGNSEAFF. Written as DNA, the CDR3 is TGCGCCAGCAGCTCCGGGACAGGGAACTCTGAAGCTTTCTTT.

The chain couples TRBV7-8 to TRBJ2-3; D possibly corresponds to TRBD1 (5 bases). Per the germline V gene, CDR1 is SGHVS and CDR2 is FQNEAQ. V shed 6 bases and J shed 3 bases, with 10 bases lying between them. This CDR3 region has 13 residues. DNA of the CDR3: TGTGCCAGCAGTAATACAGGAACAGATACGCAGTATTTT. It is translated as CASSNTGTDTQYF.

The rearrangement links TRBV4-3 to TRBJ2-7; D call uncertain. Trimming shortened V by 3 bases and J by 4 bases, and 10 bases separated the two germline ends. CDR1 and CDR2 (germline): LGHNA, YSLEER. CDR3 length equals 13 residues. The DNA of the CDR3 is TGCGCCAGCAGCCAGCCTGGACGGTACGAGCAGTACTTC. Protein: CASSQPGRYEQYF.

This clone was found a few times. The chain links TRBV29-1 to TRBJ1-1; D is undetermined. The V end lost 7 bases, the J end lost 6 bases, and 9 bases lay between the germline ends. Germline loops: CDR1 SQVTM, CDR2 ANQGSEA. The CDR3 spans 10 residues. The CDR3 region has the DNA TGCAGCGGCGACGGTTCTGAAGCTTTCTTT. Encoded protein: CSGDGSEAFF.

This clone was recorded a few times. This chain links TRBV10-3 with TRBJ1-5; D remains ambiguous. Germline CDR1 is ENHRY and CDR2 is SYGVKD. V lost 3 bases, J lost 7 bases, and 16 bases lay in between. This CDR3 is built from 15 residues. The CDR3 region is CAISDPGRMGQPQHF. The CDR3 nucleotides are TGTGCCATCAGTGATCCGGGCAGGATGGGGCAGCCCCAGCATTTT.

This clone showed up just a few times. The chain uses TRBV28 and TRBJ2-5; 8 bases line up with TRBD1. The germline CDR1 and CDR2 sequences are MDHEN and SYDVKM. Trimming cost V 4 bases and J 3 bases; bases outside gene matches: 10. The CDR3 contains 16 residues. CDR3 nucleotide sequence: TGTGCCAGCAGTTCATACGGACAGGGAAAGGAAGAGACCCAGTACTTC. Protein: CASSSYGQGKEETQYF.

This clone was seen a handful of times. The J gene is TRBJ1-4, the V gene TRBV2; 7 positions match TRBD1. Germline trimming cut 4 bases from V and 5 bases from J; bases unmatched to any gene: 1. This CDR3 is built from 13 residues. Per germline, CDR1 SNHLY and CDR2 FYNNEI. The CDR3 region has the DNA TGTGCCAGCAGTGTCAGGGGGAATGAAAAACTGTTTTTT. Translating gives CASSVRGNEKLFF.

The chain recombines TRBV6-5 with TRBJ2-7; D ambiguous. CDR3 size: 15 residues. Trimming took off 5 bases at V and 3 bases at J, with 17 bases between the two ends. Germline CDR1 and CDR2: MNHEY and SVGAGI. The CDR3 loop is CASSVELAKLYEQYF. The CDR3 DNA is TGTGCCAGCAGTGTTGAGTTGGCCAAGCTCTACGAGCAGTACTTC.

This clone was counted only a few times. V gene TRBV6-6 combines with J gene TRBJ1-6; tentative D call: TRBD1 (5 bases). The germline V and J ends were trimmed by 6 bases and 9 bases, with 15 bases remaining between them. This CDR3 spans 14 amino acids. Looked up from germline, CDR1 is MNHNY and CDR2 is SVGAGI (reference sequence). The chain's CDR3 is CASRDTGFSSPLHF. The CDR3, as DNA: TGTGCCAGCAGGGATACAGGTTTCTCTTCACCCCTCCACTTT.

This chain uses TRBV5-4 with TRBJ1-1; D is uncertain. The CDR3 contains 15 residues. Between the trimmed V and J ends, which lost 0 bases and 6 bases, there was a span of 15 bases. From germline, CDR1 is SGHNT and CDR2 YYREEE (reference sequence). The CDR3: CASSLVMTPEAEAFF. The CDR3 DNA sequence: TGTGCCAGCAGCTTGGTGATGACACCGGAGGCTGAAGCTTTCTTT. Filled out from reference TRBV5-4 and TRBJ1-1, the complete variable domain reads ETGVTQSPTHLIKTRGQQVTLRCSSQSGHNTVSWYQQALGQGPQFIFQYYREEENGRGNFPPRFSGLQFPNYSSELNVNALELDDSALYLCASSLVMTPEAEAFFGQGTRLTVV.

CDR3 in amino acids: CASSGSGYTF. CDR3 DNA sequence: TGTGCCAGCAGTGGGTCGGGCTACACCTTC. The chain couples TRBV6-4 to TRBJ1-2; D gene ambiguous. V lost 4 bases, J lost 8 bases, and 5 bases lay in between. Germline V gene sequence: CDR1 MRHNA, CDR2 SNTAGT. The CDR3 is 10 amino acids.

This chain links TRBV15 with TRBJ2-3; the match to TRBD1 covers 8 bases. J was trimmed by 6 bases and V by 3 bases; bases with no gene match: 5. Germline CDR1 and CDR2: LNHNV and YYDKDF (reference sequence). This CDR3 is built from 14 residues. CDR3 sequence (DNA): TGTGCCACCAGCAGTGACAGGGGTCCCGATACGCAGTATTTT. Protein sequence: CATSSDRGPDTQYF.

The genes are TRBV4-2 and TRBJ2-3; 10 nucleotides agree with TRBD2. The CDR3 sequence is 17 residues long. V gave up 3 bases and J gave up 3 bases; unmatched junction bases: 9. Looked up from germline, CDR1 is LGHNA and CDR2 is YNFKEQ. CDR3 loop: CASSQETAGGPTDTQYF. The CDR3 DNA reads TGTGCCAGCAGCCAGGAAACAGCGGGGGGGCCGACAGATACGCAGTATTTT.

This clone occurred a few times. This chain uses TRBV25-1 with TRBJ1-5; 8 bases map to TRBD1. The germline V gene has CDR1 MGHDK and CDR2 SYGVNS. The CDR3 has 16 amino acids. J lost 5 bases, V lost 11 bases, and 17 bases had no gene match. CDR3 nucleotide sequence: TGTGCCGGTACATGGAGTAGGGGACAGGAGGATCAGCCCCAGCATTTT. Protein product: CAGTWSRGQEDQPQHF.

This clone turned up a few times. The chain joins TRBV6-9 to TRBJ2-7; D is uncertain. The CDR3 covers 11 residues. CDR1 is MNHGY and CDR2 is SVAAGI in the germline V gene. Trimming shortened V by 8 bases and J by 3 bases, and 8 bases separated the two germline ends. The CDR3 DNA reads as TGTGCCAGCCGACACAGCTACGAGCAGTACTTC. This encodes CASRHSYEQYF.

The V gene is TRBV2, the J gene TRBJ1-4; TRBD1 agrees at 8 bases. Unmatched junction bases numbered 7, after V lost 5 bases and J lost 8 bases. The CDR3 length is 14 residues. The germline gives CDR1 SNHLY, CDR2 FYNNEI. The CDR3 DNA reads as TGTGCCAGCAGTCCACAGGGGGGTAAAGAAAAACTGTTTTTT. Its protein is CASSPQGGKEKLFF.

CDR3 residues: CASSQDGGESSGANVLTF. CDR3 bases: TGCGCCAGCAGCCAAGACGGGGGGGAAAGCTCTGGGGCCAACGTCCTGACTTTC. This sequence joins TRBV4-1 and TRBJ2-6; 8 nucleotides match TRBD2. This CDR3 is built from 18 residues. V was pared by 0 bases and J by 0 bases, with 4 bases of the junction left unmatched. From germline, CDR1 is MGHRA and CDR2 YSYEKL.

This clone has more than one count but fewer than ten. The chain combines TRBV7-6 with TRBJ1-6; TRBD1 aligns across 10 bases. The junction had 4 bases not matched to a gene; V was cut back by 4 bases and J by 10 bases. Germline V gene sequence: CDR1 SGHVS, CDR2 FNYEAQ. This CDR3 comprises 14 residues. Written as DNA, the CDR3 is TGTGCCAGCAGCTCAGACAGGGGGCTCTCACCCCTCCACTTT. This translates into CASSSDRGLSPLHF.

This clone showed up just a few times. The CDR3 spells CAWSEAGHTEAFF. The CDR3 coding sequence is TGTGCCTGGAGCGAGGCAGGGCACACTGAAGCTTTCTTT. The chain couples TRBV30 to TRBJ1-1; a possible D gene is TRBD1 (5 bases). Looked up from germline, CDR1 is GTSNPN and CDR2 is SVGIG (reference sequence). V lost 3 bases and J 3 bases, leaving 11 bases between the germline ends. The CDR3 is 13 amino acids.